This T cell receptor (beta chain) emerged from a study of molecular identifiers for immune sequencing clone quantification. Generation of bulk TCR libraries relied on previously described methods and listed TCR primers. TCRdb independently ran MiXCR on the PCR reads; one entry per CDR3 protein. The sample has a few hundred thousand distinct CDR3 sequences, about 25% seen once. Naive CD8 libraries used about 19,000 to 1,000,000 sorted cells and 10%, 30% or 50% RNA. About this clonotype itself: One end of the junction fails to match germline, which may point to a read error.

Per germline, CDR1 LGHNA and CDR2 YSLEER. CDR3 length: 17 amino acids. The sequencing input was naive CD8+ T cells from blood, with Jurkat cell RNA spiked in. This sample's subset: FACS-sorted CD8+CD4-CCR7+CD45RA+ naive T cells. V usage is TRBV4-3 and J usage is TRBJ2-2; possibly TRBD1 or TRBD2 for D (5 bases each). This TCR was recovered from a human donor in good health. Some libraries in this study had Jurkat cell RNA spiked in. CDR3 coding DNA: TGCGCCCGCAGCCAAGATCCGGCCAGGGCAGGGACCGGCGAGCTGTTTTTT. Translating gives CARSQDPARAGTGELFF.